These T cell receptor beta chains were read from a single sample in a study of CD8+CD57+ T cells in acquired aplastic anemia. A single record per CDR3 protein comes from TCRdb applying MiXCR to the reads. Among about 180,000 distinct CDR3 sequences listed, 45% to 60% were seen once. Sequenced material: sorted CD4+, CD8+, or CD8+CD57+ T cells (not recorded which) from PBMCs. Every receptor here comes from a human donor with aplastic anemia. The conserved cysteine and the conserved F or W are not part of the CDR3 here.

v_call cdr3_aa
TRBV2 ASSVIRNTEAF
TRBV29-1 SVLGADRADTQY
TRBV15 ATSSGLAATEETQY
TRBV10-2 ATRDRGGVDTEAF
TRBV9 ASSFSASGELF
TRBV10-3 ATKKGGTNEKLF
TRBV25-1 ASSEYRQATNEKLF
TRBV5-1 ASSIDSGGTYNEQF
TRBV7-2 ASSLRVGEQF
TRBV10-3 AISVGTGVLYEQY